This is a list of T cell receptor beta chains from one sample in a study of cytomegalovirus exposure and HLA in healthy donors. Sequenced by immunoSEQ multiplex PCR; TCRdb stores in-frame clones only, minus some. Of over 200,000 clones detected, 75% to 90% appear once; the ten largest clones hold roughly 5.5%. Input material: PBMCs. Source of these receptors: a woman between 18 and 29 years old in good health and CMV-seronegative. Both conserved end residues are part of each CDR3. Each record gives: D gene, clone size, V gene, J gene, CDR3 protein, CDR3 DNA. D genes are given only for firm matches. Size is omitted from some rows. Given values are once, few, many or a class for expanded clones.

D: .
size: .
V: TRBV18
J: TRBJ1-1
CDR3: CASSPPTIPEAFF
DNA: TGTGCCAGCTCACCCCCGACAATCCCGGAAGCTTTCTTT

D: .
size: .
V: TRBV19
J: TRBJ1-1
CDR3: CASSIGGATEAFF
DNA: TGTGCCAGTAGTATTGGGGGGGCCACTGAAGCTTTCTTT

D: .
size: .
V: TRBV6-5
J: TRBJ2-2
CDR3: CASSYILGYGGELFF
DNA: TGTGCCAGCAGTTACATTCTAGGTTACGGCGGGGAGCTGTTTTTT

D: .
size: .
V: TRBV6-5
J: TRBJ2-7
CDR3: CASSYSFGGTEQYF
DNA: TGTGCCAGCAGTTACTCTTTTGGGGGTACAGAGCAGTACTTC

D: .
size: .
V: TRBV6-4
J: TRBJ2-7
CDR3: CASSPPLFWGEQYF
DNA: TGTGCCAGCAGTCCCCCCCTGTTCTGGGGCGAGCAGTACTTC

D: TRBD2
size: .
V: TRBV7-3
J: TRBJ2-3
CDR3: CASSPTSGGAVDTQYF
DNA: TGTGCCAGCAGCCCGACTAGCGGGGGGGCCGTAGATACGCAGTATTTT

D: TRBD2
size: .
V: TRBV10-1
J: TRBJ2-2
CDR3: CASSRGSTGELFF
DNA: TGCGCCAGCTCACGCGGGAGCACCGGGGAGCTGTTTTTT

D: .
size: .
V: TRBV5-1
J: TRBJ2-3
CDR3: CASSLEWDTQYF
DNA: TGCGCCAGCAGCTTGGAGTGGGATACGCAGTATTTT

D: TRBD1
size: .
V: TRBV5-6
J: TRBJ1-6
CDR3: CASSRDRESSYNSPLHF
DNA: TGTGCCAGCAGCAGGGACAGGGAAAGCTCCTATAATTCACCCCTCCACTTT

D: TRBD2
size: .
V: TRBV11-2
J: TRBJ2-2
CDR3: CASSRTSEHGELFF
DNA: TGTGCCAGCAGCCGCACTAGCGAGCACGGGGAGCTGTTTTTT

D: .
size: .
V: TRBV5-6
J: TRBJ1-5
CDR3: CASSPRGQPQHF
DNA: TGTGCCAGCAGCCCCAGGGGCCAGCCCCAGCATTTT

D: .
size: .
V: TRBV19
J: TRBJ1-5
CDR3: CASSMWGIPFLSNQPQHF
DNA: TGTGCCAGTAGTATGTGGGGGATCCCCTTCCTTAGCAATCAGCCCCAGCATTTT

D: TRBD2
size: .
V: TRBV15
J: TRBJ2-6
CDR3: CATSRDRGGGAAGANVLTF
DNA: TGTGCCACCAGCAGAGATCGCGGCGGGGGGGCCGCTGGGGCCAACGTCCTGACTTTC

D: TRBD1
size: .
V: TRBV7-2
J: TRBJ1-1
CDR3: CASGHRGGTEAFF
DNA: TGTGCCAGCGGACACAGGGGCGGCACTGAAGCTTTCTTT

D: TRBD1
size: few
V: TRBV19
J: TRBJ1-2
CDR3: CASSWDRAYGYTF
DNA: TGTGCCAGTAGCTGGGACAGGGCTTATGGCTACACCTTC

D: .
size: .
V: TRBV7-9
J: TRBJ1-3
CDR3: CASSQGTGNTIYF
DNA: TGTGCCAGCAGCCAAGGCACTGGAAACACCATATATTTT

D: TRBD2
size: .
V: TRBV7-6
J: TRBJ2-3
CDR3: CASSFPASGSSTDTQYF
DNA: TGTGCCAGCAGCTTCCCCGCTAGCGGGTCCAGCACAGATACGCAGTATTTT

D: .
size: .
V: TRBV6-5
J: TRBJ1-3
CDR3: CASRRHVGNTIYF
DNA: TGTGCCAGCAGGCGACATGTAGGAAACACCATATATTTT

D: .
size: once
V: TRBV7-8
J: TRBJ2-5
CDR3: CASSLARIPPQETQYF
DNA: TGTGCCAGCAGCCTAGCCCGAATTCCCCCTCAAGAGACCCAGTACTTC

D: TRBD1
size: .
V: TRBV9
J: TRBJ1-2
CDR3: CASSVGGGDYGYTF
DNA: TGTGCCAGCAGCGTAGGAGGGGGCGACTATGGCTACACCTTC

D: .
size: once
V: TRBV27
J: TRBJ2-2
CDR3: CASSRLQAGLPTGELFF
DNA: TGTGCCAGCAGCCGCCTACAGGCAGGGCTACCAACCGGGGAGCTGTTTTTT

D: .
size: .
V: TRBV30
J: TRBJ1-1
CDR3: CAWSDPDRVNTEAFF
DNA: TGTGCCTGGAGCGACCCTGACAGAGTGAACACTGAAGCTTTCTTT

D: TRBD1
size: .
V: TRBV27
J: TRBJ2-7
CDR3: CASSLGRQGASYEQYF
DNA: TGTGCCAGCAGCCTTGGGCGACAGGGCGCTTCCTACGAGCAGTACTTC

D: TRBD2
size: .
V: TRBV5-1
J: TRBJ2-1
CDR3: CASSPGLAVPPSYNEQFF
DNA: TGCGCCAGCAGCCCGGGACTAGCGGTACCCCCAAGCTACAATGAGCAGTTCTTC

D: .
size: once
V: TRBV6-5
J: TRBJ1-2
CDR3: CASSYDGGTAYGYTF
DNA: TGTGCCAGCAGTTACGACGGTGGGACGGCCTATGGCTACACCTTC

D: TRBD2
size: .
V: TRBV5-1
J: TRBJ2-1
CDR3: CASSLSTSGNEQFF
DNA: TGCGCCAGCAGCTTGTCGACTAGCGGAAATGAGCAGTTCTTC

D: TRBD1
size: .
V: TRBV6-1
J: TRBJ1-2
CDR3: CASSAGQSYGYTF
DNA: TGTGCCAGCAGCGCGGGACAGTCCTATGGCTACACCTTC

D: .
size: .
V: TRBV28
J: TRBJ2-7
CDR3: CASSLPGVAYEQYF
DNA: TGTGCCAGCAGTTTACCCGGGGTCGCCTACGAGCAGTACTTC

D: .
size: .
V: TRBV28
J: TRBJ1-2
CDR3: CASSEIQAVGYTF
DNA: TGTGCCAGCAGCGAAATACAGGCTGTAGGCTACACCTTC

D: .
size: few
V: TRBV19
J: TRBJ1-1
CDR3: CASSIPDRNTEAFF
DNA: TGTGCCAGTAGTATACCCGACCGCAACACTGAAGCTTTCTTT

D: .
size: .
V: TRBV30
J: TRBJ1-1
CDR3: CAWSWDMNTEAFF
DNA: TGTGCCTGGAGTTGGGACATGAACACTGAAGCTTTCTTT

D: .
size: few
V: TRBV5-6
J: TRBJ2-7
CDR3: CASSLTGSHEQYF
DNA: TGTGCCAGCAGCTTAACAGGGAGCCACGAGCAGTACTTC

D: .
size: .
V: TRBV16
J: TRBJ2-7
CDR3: CASSGGGRWEQYF
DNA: TGTGCCAGCAGCGGAGGGGGCCGGTGGGAGCAGTACTTC

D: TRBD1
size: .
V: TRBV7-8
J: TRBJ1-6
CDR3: CASSPRGQGEKDLHF
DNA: TGTGCCAGCAGCCCGAGGGGACAGGGGGAAAAAGACCTCCACTTT

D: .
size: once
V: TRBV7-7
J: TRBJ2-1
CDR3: CASSSGTRSYNEQFF
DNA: TGTGCCAGCAGCTCAGGGACCCGATCCTACAATGAGCAGTTCTTC

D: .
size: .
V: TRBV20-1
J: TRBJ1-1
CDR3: CSARDSEAFF
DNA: TGCAGTGCTAGAGACAGTGAAGCTTTCTTT

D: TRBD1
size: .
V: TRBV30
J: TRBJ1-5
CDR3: CAWTLSGQHNQPQHF
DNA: TGTGCCTGGACCCTGTCGGGACAGCACAATCAGCCCCAGCATTTT

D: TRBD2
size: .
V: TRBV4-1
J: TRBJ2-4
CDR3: CASSQGPEGGSIQYF
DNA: TGCGCCAGCAGCCAAGGCCCTGAGGGAGGGAGCATTCAGTACTTC

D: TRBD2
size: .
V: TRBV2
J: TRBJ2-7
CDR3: CASRDGLAGLNEQYF
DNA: TGTGCCAGCAGGGACGGACTAGCGGGATTGAACGAGCAGTACTTC

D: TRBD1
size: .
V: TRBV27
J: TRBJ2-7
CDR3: CASSSPGTGTYEQYF
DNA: TGTGCCAGCAGTTCACCCGGGACAGGGACCTACGAGCAGTACTTC

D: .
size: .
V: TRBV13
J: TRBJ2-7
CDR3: CASSFPGPSYEQYF
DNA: TGTGCCAGCAGCTTCCCCGGCCCGAGCTACGAGCAGTACTTC

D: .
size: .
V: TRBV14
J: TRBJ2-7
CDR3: CASSRSTSYEQYF
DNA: TGTGCCAGCAGCCGATCGACCAGCTACGAGCAGTACTTC

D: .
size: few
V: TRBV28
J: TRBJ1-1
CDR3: CASSLSTGLAFF
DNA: TGTGCCAGCAGTTTGTCAACAGGGTTGGCTTTCTTT

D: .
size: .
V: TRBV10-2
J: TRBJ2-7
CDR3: CASSRGTPYEQYF
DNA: TGCGCCAGCAGTCGGGGGACCCCCTACGAGCAGTACTTC

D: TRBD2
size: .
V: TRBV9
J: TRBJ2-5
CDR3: CASSVEVAGAVETQYF
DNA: TGTGCCAGCAGCGTAGAAGTAGCGGGAGCCGTAGAGACCCAGTACTTC

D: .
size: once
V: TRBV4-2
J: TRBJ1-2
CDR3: CASSLQTNYGYTF
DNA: TGTGCCAGCAGCCTACAGACTAACTATGGCTACACCTTC

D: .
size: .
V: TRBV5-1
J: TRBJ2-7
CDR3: CASSLLDGTYEQYF
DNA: TGCGCCAGCAGCTTGTTGGACGGGACCTACGAGCAGTACTTC

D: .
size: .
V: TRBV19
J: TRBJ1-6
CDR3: CASSTFQGRNSPLHF
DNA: TGTGCCAGTAGTACCTTCCAGGGTAGGAATTCACCCCTCCACTTT

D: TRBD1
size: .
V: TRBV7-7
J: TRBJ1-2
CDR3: CASSPNSDRVWKDYGYTF
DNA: TGTGCTAGCAGCCCGAACTCGGACAGGGTGTGGAAGGACTATGGCTACACCTTC

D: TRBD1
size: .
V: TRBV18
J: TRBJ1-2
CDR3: CASSPGTGGKGYTF
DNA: TGTGCCAGCTCACCAGGGACAGGGGGGAAAGGCTACACCTTC

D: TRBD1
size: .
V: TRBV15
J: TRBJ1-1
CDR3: CATSRIGTGLLTEAFF
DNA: TGTGCCACCAGCAGAATCGGGACAGGGTTGCTCACTGAAGCTTTCTTT